The source of this T cell receptor beta chain is a study of OX40 agonist ivuxolimab in advanced cancers. Sequencing used immunoSEQ multiplex PCR; TCRdb keeps in-frame clones, though not all of them. The sample includes some 40,000 clones, approximately 90% seen only once; the top ten take around 30%. This clone is a singleton in its sample. There are 16 residues in the CDR3. The V gene end was trimmed by 0 bases and the J gene end by 5 bases; junction bases not matched to a gene: 7. The germline CDR1 and CDR2 sequences are SGHDN and FVKESK. The chain carries TRBV14 and TRBJ2-5; 9 bases are a match to TRBD1. The sequenced sample was CD4+ or CD8+ T cells sorted from blood, obtained in a trial of the OX40 agonist ivuxolimab. This receptor was identified in an adult with an advanced solid tumor such as melanoma, head and neck, liver or kidney cancer. CDR3 DNA: TGTGCCAGCAGCCAAGATAATTTAGGGACAGGGGAGACCCAGTACTTC. Its translation: CASSQDNLGTGETQYF.